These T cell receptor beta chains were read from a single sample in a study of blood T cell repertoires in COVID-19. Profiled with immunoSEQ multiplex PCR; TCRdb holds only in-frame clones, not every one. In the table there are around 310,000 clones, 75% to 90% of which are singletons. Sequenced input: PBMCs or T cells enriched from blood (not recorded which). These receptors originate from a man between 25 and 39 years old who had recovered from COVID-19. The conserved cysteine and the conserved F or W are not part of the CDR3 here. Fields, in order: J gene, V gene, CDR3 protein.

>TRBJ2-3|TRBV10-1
ASSESVSKALDTQY
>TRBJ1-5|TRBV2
ASSYYSNQPQH
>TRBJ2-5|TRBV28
ASSFEETQY
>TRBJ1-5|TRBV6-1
ASSELEGQAINQPQH
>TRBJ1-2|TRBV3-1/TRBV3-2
ASSQPGQAGGYT
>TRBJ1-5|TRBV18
ASSPGQFNQPQH
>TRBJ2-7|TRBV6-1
ASSEVRGVSSYEQY
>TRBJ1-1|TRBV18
ASSTLRLLSNTEAF
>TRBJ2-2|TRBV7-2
ASSPGLYTGELF
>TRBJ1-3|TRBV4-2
ASSLDTAFSGNTIY
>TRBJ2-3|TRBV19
ASSSRRDRGLSTDTQY
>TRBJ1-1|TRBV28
ASRTGTGSTEAF
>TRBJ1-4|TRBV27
ASSLRGDRDLTATNEKLF
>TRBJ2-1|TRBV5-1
ASSWTSGVLNEQF
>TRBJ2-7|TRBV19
ASSSPGQGGGEQY
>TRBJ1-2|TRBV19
ASSYGGRHNYGYT
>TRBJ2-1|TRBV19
ASSMASGGGSYNEQF
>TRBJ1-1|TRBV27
ASSYWGGNTEAF
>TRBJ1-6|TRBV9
ASSAGPGAGGSNSPLH
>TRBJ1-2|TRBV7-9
ASSRGTGGKNYGYT
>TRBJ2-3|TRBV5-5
ASSLSGADTQY
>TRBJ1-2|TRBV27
ASSLRTGAYGYT
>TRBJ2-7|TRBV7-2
ASSPQIAGSYEQY
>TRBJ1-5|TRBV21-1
ASSNAGGCNQPQH
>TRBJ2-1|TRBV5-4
ASSLGSGAAYNEQF
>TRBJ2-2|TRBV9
ASSVDGYSNTGELF